The rows below give T cell receptor beta chains drawn from one sample of a study of control samples from healthy donors and cancer patients. Sequencing was performed with immunoSEQ multiplex PCR; in TCRdb, only in-frame clones are kept and a portion is missing. Of some 96,000 clones listed, over 85% are singletons. Sequencing input: blood. The receptors shown here come from a young man in good health. The CDR3 runs from the conserved cysteine through the conserved F or W. The D gene is left open where the match is weak. A clone size is listed for some rows: how often the clone was seen (once, few, many), or a class if it is expanded.

clone size	CDR3 length	D gene	V gene	J gene	CDR3 DNA	CDR3 protein
-	14	TRBD1	TRBV13	TRBJ1-1	TGTGCCAGCAGCGCCGGACAGGAGAACACTGAAGCTTTCTTT	CASSAGQENTEAFF
-	18	TRBD2	TRBV7-2	TRBJ2-6	TGTGCCAGCACCACGGGGGGGACTATCCTCTCTGGGGCCAACGTCCTGACTTTC	CASTTGGTILSGANVLTF
-	12	-	TRBV29-1	TRBJ1-1	TGCAGCGTTAGCAGCCTAGACCCTGAAGCTTTCTTT	CSVSSLDPEAFF
-	12	-	TRBV5-5	TRBJ2-3	TGTGCCAGCAGCATAATAACAGATACGCAGTATTTT	CASSIITDTQYF
-	13	-	TRBV6-1	TRBJ2-7	TGTGCCAGCAGTGATCTGGAAGCCTACGAGCAGTACTTC	CASSDLEAYEQYF
-	14	-	TRBV9	TRBJ1-1	TGTGCCAGCAGCGCGGGGCCTCTTAACACTGAAGCTTTCTTT	CASSAGPLNTEAFF
-	16	-	TRBV5-6	TRBJ2-7	TGTGCCAGCAGCTCTGCGCGGTTGAAGCAGGGAAGGAAGCAGTACTTC	CASSSARLKQGRKQYF
-	13	-	TRBV6-6	TRBJ1-4	TGTGCCAGCACTACCACAACTAATGAAAAACTGTTTTTT	CASTTTTNEKLFF
-	15	TRBD1	TRBV7-9	TRBJ1-4	TGTGCCAGCAGCCCAACGGGACAGGGGTATGAAAAACTGTTTTTT	CASSPTGQGYEKLFF
-	15	-	TRBV7-9	TRBJ1-4	TGTGCCAGCAGCTTAGCGCGCGCGGGGGAGGAAAAACTGTTTTTT	CASSLARAGEEKLFF
-	13	-	TRBV19	TRBJ2-2	TGTGCCAGTCGGACAGTTTACACCGGGGAGCTGTTTTTT	CASRTVYTGELFF
-	12	-	TRBV30	TRBJ1-2	TGTGCCTGGGTCAGGGACCTCTATGGCTACACCTTC	CAWVRDLYGYTF
once	13	-	TRBV5-4	TRBJ1-1	TGTGCCAGCAGCTTCCAGATGAACACTGAAGCTTTCTTT	CASSFQMNTEAFF
-	14	TRBD1	TRBV7-8	TRBJ1-1	TGTGCCAGCAGGCGACAGGGGGCAAGGACTGAAGCTTTCTTT	CASRRQGARTEAFF
few	13	-	TRBV6-1	TRBJ1-1	TGTGCCAGCAGTGAAGGGGAGAGGGGAGGAGCTTTCTTT	CASSEGERGGAFF
-	12	-	TRBV10-2	TRBJ1-1	TGCGCCAGCAGTTCCACAGGGCCGGGAGCTTTCTTT	CASSSTGPGAFF
-	16	TRBD1	TRBV28	TRBJ1-1	TGTGCCAGCATAGGGACGAGGACAGGAAGGAACACTGAAGCTTTCTTT	CASIGTRTGRNTEAFF
once	18	TRBD1	TRBV9	TRBJ1-1	TGTGCCAGCAGCGTCCTCCGGGACAGTGCCTACATGAACACTGAAGCTTTCTTT	CASSVLRDSAYMNTEAFF
-	15	-	TRBV7-8	TRBJ1-1	TGTGCCAGCAGCTTAGCGGTTCCGAACTGGGTGGAAGCTTTCTTT	CASSLAVPNWVEAFF
-	16	-	TRBV7-9	TRBJ2-1	TGTGCCAGCAGCGGGCGCGACGCAGGAGAGCCCTATGAGCAGTTCTTC	CASSGRDAGEPYEQFF
-	18	TRBD2	TRBV4-3	TRBJ2-3	TGCGCCAGCAGCCTCGGACTAGCGGGAGGGCCGGGGACAGATACGCAGTATTTT	CASSLGLAGGPGTDTQYF
-	16	TRBD2	TRBV10-3	TRBJ2-1	TGTGCCATCAGTGGCCTAGCGGGAACGGCTTGGGATGAGCAGTTCTTC	CAISGLAGTAWDEQFF
few	12	-	TRBV15	TRBJ2-3	TGTGCCACCAGCAAAAGCACAGATACGCAGTATTTT	CATSKSTDTQYF
-	15	TRBD2	TRBV7-2	TRBJ2-7	TGTGCCAGCAGCTTAATTCGGGAGGGCCTATACGAGCAGTACTTC	CASSLIREGLYEQYF
-	17	-	TRBV6-6	TRBJ2-2	TGTGCCAGCAGTCCCTGGGACGCTAGGAGGAGGTCCGGGGAGCTGTTTTTT	CASSPWDARRRSGELFF
-	14	TRBD1	TRBV2	TRBJ1-6	TGTGCCAGCACTTCGGACAGGGGGGTTTCACCCCTCCACTTT	CASTSDRGVSPLHF
-	14	-	TRBV19	TRBJ1-1	TGTGCCAGTACCATAAGGGGACGGACCACTGAAGCTTTCTTT	CASTIRGRTTEAFF
-	17	TRBD2	TRBV7-9	TRBJ2-2	TGTGCCAGCAGTCGAGGACTAGCGGGAATAAACACCGGGGAGCTGTTTTTT	CASSRGLAGINTGELFF
-	13	-	TRBV6-5	TRBJ2-7	TGTGCCAGCGCCCCCTTAGGGAATTACGAGCAGTACTTC	CASAPLGNYEQYF
-	14	-	TRBV12-5	TRBJ2-2	TGTGCTAGTGGTTTTCCAGGGAACACCGGGGAGCTGTTTTTT	CASGFPGNTGELFF
-	15	TRBD1	TRBV27	TRBJ2-7	TGTGCCAGCAGTTTATCGGGGACAGGATCCTACGAGCAGTACTTC	CASSLSGTGSYEQYF
-	15	-	TRBV30	TRBJ2-2	TGTGCCTGGAGTGTAACGGGAATTGACACCGGGGAGCTGTTTTTT	CAWSVTGIDTGELFF
-	16	-	TRBV9	TRBJ2-2	TGTGCCAGCAGGGGGCAAGGAGGTCCAAACACCGGGGAGCTGTTTTTT	CASRGQGGPNTGELFF
-	14	-	TRBV10-2	TRBJ1-1	TGCGCCAGCAGTGATGGTGGAGAGAACACTGAAGCTTTCTTT	CASSDGGENTEAFF
-	16	-	TRBV7-9	TRBJ1-4	TGTGCCAGCAGCTACGACCGGACAGCAACTAATGAAAAACTGTTTTTT	CASSYDRTATNEKLFF
-	12	-	TRBV2	TRBJ2-3	TGTGCCAGGACCTCACCGGGTGATACGCAGTATTTT	CARTSPGDTQYF
-	16	TRBD1	TRBV6-1	TRBJ1-5	TGTGCCAGCAGTGCGTTGGTTACAGGGGCCCTTCAGCCCCAGCATTTT	CASSALVTGALQPQHF
-	15	TRBD1	TRBV15	TRBJ1-2	TGTGCCACCAGCAGAGGTGGGACAGGGGCTTATGGCTACACCTTC	CATSRGGTGAYGYTF
-	14	-	TRBV11-2	TRBJ2-1	TGTGCCAGCAGCTTCCTCTCTCTTACAAATGAGCAGTTCTTC	CASSFLSLTNEQFF
-	17	TRBD1	TRBV2	TRBJ2-7	TGTGCCAGCAGCGAAAAGACAGGGCAATACTCTCTTCACGAGCAGTACTTC	CASSEKTGQYSLHEQYF
-	12	-	TRBV19	TRBJ1-1	TGTGCCAGTAGACAGGTGAACACTGAAGCTTTCTTT	CASRQVNTEAFF
-	14	-	TRBV6-5	TRBJ2-3	TGTGCCAGCAGCCGTGGGGGGGCCACAGATACGCAGTATTTT	CASSRGGATDTQYF
-	15	TRBD2	TRBV18	TRBJ2-5	TGTGCCAGCTCACCCGAGACTAGCGGGATTGGGGCCCAGTACTTC	CASSPETSGIGAQYF
once	16	TRBD2	TRBV2	TRBJ2-1	TGTGCCAGCAGTGGAGTAGCGGGGTGGCCCTACAATGAGCAGTTCTTC	CASSGVAGWPYNEQFF
-	17	TRBD1	TRBV2	TRBJ1-2	TGTGCCAGCAGCCCCCGACCGGGACAGGGCCTTTATTATGGCTACACCTTC	CASSPRPGQGLYYGYTF
-	15	-	TRBV5-1	TRBJ2-2	TGCGCCAGCAGCTTGTTGGTCGGGGACGCCGGGGAGCTGTTTTTT	CASSLLVGDAGELFF
medium-sized	12	-	TRBV6-6	TRBJ1-1	TGTGCCAGCATTCGGGGGCAGGCTGAAGCTTTCTTT	CASIRGQAEAFF
-	18	TRBD1	TRBV4-2	TRBJ1-2	TGTGCCAGCAGCCAAGAAGAAGTTTCGGGACAGTTAGCCTATGGCTACACCTTC	CASSQEEVSGQLAYGYTF
-	14	-	TRBV5-1	TRBJ1-2	TGCGCCAGCAGTTCGGTCTCGGGAGGTGATGGCTACACCTTC	CASSSVSGGDGYTF
-	14	TRBD2	TRBV7-9	TRBJ2-5	TGTGCCAGCAAGGGTCTAGCGGGGGGAGAGACCCAGTACTTC	CASKGLAGGETQYF
-	11	-	TRBV30	TRBJ2-5	TGTGCCTGGAGTGACGGGGAGACCCAGTACTTC	CAWSDGETQYF
-	19	TRBD1	TRBV6-2/TRBV6-3	TRBJ1-5	TGTGCCAGCAGTTACCCCAGCAGGGGGTTAATGAGCGGCAATCAGCCCCAGCATTTT	CASSYPSRGLMSGNQPQHF
-	13	-	TRBV12-3/TRBV12-4	TRBJ1-2	TGTGCCAGCAGTCTCCGGGGCTACTATGGCTACACCTTC	CASSLRGYYGYTF